Sequencing of this T cell receptor beta chain was carried out in a study of blood T cells in healthy people across ages. The overall study: Every two T cells gave about one barcoded beta molecule via template switching. The study's findings and limits: Across the age range, TCR beta diversity per million T cells fell in a roughly linear way.

Healthy individuals of Caucasian origin from Russia, aged about 6 to 100, served as donors. A J-beta primer mix and a sample-barcoded 5' primer were used in a second PCR of roughly 6 to 11 cycles. TCRdb reprocessed the 5' RACE reads with MiXCR, giving one entry per CDR3 protein. This table holds about 670,000 distinct CDR3 sequences, over 40% found once. Comment on this clonotype: Its antigen is currently unknown. A much larger clone sits a single nucleotide away, making a read error possible.

Trimming took 10 bases from V and 8 from J; bases not matched to a gene: 13. This CDR3 spans 16 amino acids. The TCR originated in an elderly man in good health. Sequenced sample: blood. This sequence joins TRBV12-3 or TRBV12-4 and TRBJ2-1, with 14 bases aligning to TRBD2. The CDR3 bases are TGTGCCAACTCGCGGGAGACTAGCGGGGGGGCCCATGAGCAGTTCTTC. Amino acid sequence: CANSRETSGGAHEQFF.